This TCR beta chain was obtained from a study of T cell responses to AZD1222 COVID-19 vaccine. About the research overall: Analysis merged second doses at about 4 or about 12 weeks. Study-level points and caveats: AZD1222 recipients seropositive at baseline numbered only five to seven. Repertoire sampling happened only post peak T cell response. Spike-specific TCR repertoires showed rising breadth and depth after two AZD1222 doses.

Here immunoSEQ multiplex PCR was the method, and the copy in TCRdb shows in-frame clones only, minus some. The sample contains around 95,000 clones, approximately 90% of which appear only once. This clone was recorded once. What it binds is unknown. The germline gives CDR1 SGHRS, CDR2 YFSETQ. The CDR3 runs to 14 residues. With 0 bases removed from V and 7 bases from J, the gap between germline ends came to 13 bases. J is TRBJ1-1 and V is TRBV5-1; perhaps TRBD1 as D (6 bases). This receptor was identified in an adult in good health. Sequencing was performed on peripheral blood, taken on day 0 of AZD1222 vaccination. CDR3 region: CASSLATGYSEAFF. As DNA, the CDR3 is TGCGCCAGCAGCTTGGCAACAGGGTACAGTGAAGCTTTCTTT.